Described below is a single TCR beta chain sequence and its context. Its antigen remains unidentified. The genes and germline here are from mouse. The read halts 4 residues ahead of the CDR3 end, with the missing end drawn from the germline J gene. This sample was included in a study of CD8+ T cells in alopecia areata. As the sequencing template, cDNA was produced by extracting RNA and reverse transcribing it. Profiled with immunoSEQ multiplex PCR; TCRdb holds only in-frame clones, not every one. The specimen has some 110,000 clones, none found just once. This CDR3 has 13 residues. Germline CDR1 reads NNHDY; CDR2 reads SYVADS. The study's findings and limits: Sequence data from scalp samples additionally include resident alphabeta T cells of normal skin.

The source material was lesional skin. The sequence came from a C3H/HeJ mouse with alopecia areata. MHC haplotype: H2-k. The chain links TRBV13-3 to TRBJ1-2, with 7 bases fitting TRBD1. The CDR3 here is CASSERAGGDYTF. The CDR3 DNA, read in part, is TGTGCCAGCAGTGAGAGGGCAGGGGGC.